This T cell receptor (beta chain) was identified in a study of T-cell reconstitution after alpha-beta-depleted transplantation in children. Overall study findings and caveats: At day 60, the high TCRbeta diversity found in some patients originated from recipient T cells and thymic progenitors that had survived.

The authors prepared the TCRbeta library with unique molecular identifiers. TCRdb re-called the PCR reads with MiXCR, one entry per CDR3 protein. The sample carries some 550,000 distinct CDR3 sequences, 20% to 25% recorded once. The CDR3 has 13 residues. Deletions cut 6 bases from V and 1 base from J, with 7 bases between. Germline values: CDR1 SQVTM, CDR2 ANQGSEA. This clonotype was recorded many times. Its specificity is unknown. This chain links TRBV29-1 with TRBJ2-6; maybe TRBD1 (6 bases). The receptor's source is a boy younger than two who had a stem cell transplant for acute myeloid leukemia, so the T cells may come from the graft donor. The specimen was PBMCs, mostly from graft donor cells, collected 360 days after TCRalphabeta/CD19-depleted stem cell transplant. CDR3 in DNA: TGCAGCGTGGACAGTTCTGGGGCCAACGTCCTGACTTTC. Amino acid sequence: CSVDSSGANVLTF.